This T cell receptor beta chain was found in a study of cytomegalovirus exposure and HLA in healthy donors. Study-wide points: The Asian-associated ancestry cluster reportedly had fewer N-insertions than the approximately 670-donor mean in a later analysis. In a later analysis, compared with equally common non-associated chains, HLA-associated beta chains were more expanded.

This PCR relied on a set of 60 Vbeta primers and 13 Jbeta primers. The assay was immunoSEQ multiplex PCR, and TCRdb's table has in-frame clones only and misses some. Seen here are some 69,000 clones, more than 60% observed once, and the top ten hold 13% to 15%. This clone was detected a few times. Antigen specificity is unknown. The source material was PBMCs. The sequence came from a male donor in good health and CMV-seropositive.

The DNA for the CDR3 is TGTGCCAGCAGCCAGGGGTATTTGACCGGGGAGCTGTTTTTT. Residues: CASSQGYLTGELFF. The rearrangement links TRBV6-1 to TRBJ2-2; D is possibly TRBD1 (6 bases). V gave up 6 bases and J gave up 5 bases, with 13 bases separating them. Germline values: CDR1 MNHNS, CDR2 SASEGT. The CDR3 is made up of 14 amino acids.